This TCR beta chain was recovered during a study of CD8 T cells in ankylosing spondylitis. Study-level points and caveats: Matched ankylosing spondylitis synovial fluid reportedly contained a significantly enriched population of disease-linked clones. Disease-linked clones displayed a CD8+ phenotype and appeared relatively rarely in peripheral blood. Certain motif variants had earlier appeared in reactive arthritis synovial fluid and blood. Typical of ankylosing spondylitis blood, it appeared, was a TCR beta motif of fewer than 10 highly homologous variants.

5'-RACE, quantitative and with molecular barcodes, yielded the TCR beta libraries. TCRdb fed the 5' RACE reads into MiXCR, producing one record per CDR3 protein. The data contain around 890,000 distinct CDR3 sequences, over 9.5% of them singletons. Germline CDR1 and CDR2: SGHTA and FQGNSA. Trimming removed 1 base at V and 8 bases at J, with 6 bases between. The CDR3 length is 13 residues. Many counts were recorded for this clonotype. Its antigen is undetermined. The specimen sequenced was blood, either unsorted or a sorted T cell fraction (not recorded which). The genes are TRBV7-2 and TRBJ1-6; D is uncertain. The TCR comes from a male donor with ankylosing spondylitis. CDR3 DNA: TGTGCCAGCAGCTTAGGGTTAGATTCACCCCTCCACTTT. Translating it yields CASSLGLDSPLHF.